These 22 T cell receptor beta chains share one sample of origin, sequenced in a study of T cell responses to AZD1222 COVID-19 vaccine. Produced via immunoSEQ multiplex PCR; TCRdb's table is partial and in-frame only. Of roughly 100,000 clones listed, just over 85% are singletons. Sequenced material: peripheral blood, taken on day 0 of AZD1222 vaccination. The receptors stem from an adult in good health.

The V gene is TRBV6-5, the J gene TRBJ2-5; 10 positions agree with TRBD2. The germline V gene has CDR1 MNHEY and CDR2 SVGAGI. After removal of 5 bases from V and 2 bases from J, the junction contained 5 bases not matched to a gene. CDR3 length equals 15 residues. The CDR3 nucleotides are TGTGCCAGCAGTCGACTAGCGGGTAGTCAAGAGACCCAGTACTTC. Encoded protein: CASSRLAGSQETQYF.

This clone was detected only a few times. This rearrangement joins TRBV30 to TRBJ1-5; 9 bases map to TRBD1. Germline V gene data show CDR1 as GTSNPN and CDR2 as SVGIG (reference sequence). The V segment lost 3 bases and the J segment 6 bases; nucleotides outside the gene matches: 9. This CDR3 spans 15 amino acids. The CDR3 nucleotides are TGTGCCTGGAGGGGAACAGGGGGCGCGAGTCAGCCCCAGCATTTT. It is translated as CAWRGTGGASQPQHF.

The chain links TRBV10-3 to TRBJ2-7; D may be TRBD1 or TRBD2 (5 bases each). The CDR3 spans 13 residues. V was shortened by 8 bases and J by 0 bases, with 11 bases between the two germline ends. Per germline, CDR1 ENHRY and CDR2 SYGVKD. The DNA for the CDR3 is TGTGCCATCGGGGGACCCCTCTCCTACGAGCAGTACTTC. This translates into CAIGGPLSYEQYF.

This chain links TRBV19 with TRBJ1-1, with D possibly matching TRBD1 (6 bases). The CDR3 is 14 amino acids. Germline V gives CDR1 LNHDA, CDR2 SQIVND (reference sequence). V lost 5 bases, J lost 2 bases, and 12 bases lay in between. CDR3 DNA: TGTGCCAGTAGTTCGCAGGGGCCTAACACTGAAGCTTTCTTT. As protein: CASSSQGPNTEAFF.

This sequence joins TRBV20-1 and TRBJ2-7; D is unclear. V dropped 3 bases and J dropped 1 base, with 16 bases sitting between them. Germline-derived CDR1 and CDR2 are DFQATT and SNEGSKA (reference sequence). This CDR3 comprises 15 residues. This CDR3 reads CSASISMDGSYEQYF. In DNA, the CDR3 is TGCAGTGCTAGTATCTCTATGGACGGGTCCTACGAGCAGTACTTC.

This chain links TRBV7-6 with TRBJ2-3, with a tentative D call TRBD1 (6 bases). V was cut by 3 bases and J by 4 bases, with 14 bases left in between. The germline V gene encodes CDR1 SGHVS and CDR2 FNYEAQ. The CDR3 spans 15 residues. In DNA, the CDR3 is TGTGCCAGCAGCTTCGGGACACCTGGGGCAGATACGCAGTATTTT. Protein product: CASSFGTPGADTQYF.

This chain connects TRBV5-1 to TRBJ1-1; 7 nucleotides line up with TRBD1. Trimming removed 4 bases from V and 0 bases from J; junction bases left unmatched: 15. The germline gives CDR1 SGHRS, CDR2 YFSETQ. The CDR3 is made up of 18 amino acids. The DNA of the CDR3 is TGCGCCAGCAGCAACCGACGGGACAGCGCCGTTATGAACACTGAAGCTTTCTTT. Its protein is CASSNRRDSAVMNTEAFF.

V is TRBV24-1 and J is TRBJ1-4, with D perhaps TRBD1 (6 bases). From germline, CDR1 is KGHDR and CDR2 SFDVKD. V dropped 3 bases and J dropped 8 bases, with 15 bases sitting between them. The CDR3 runs to 15 residues. In nucleotides, the CDR3 is TGTGCCACCAGTGATCCGTCCGGGACATCCGAAAAACTGTTTTTT. Protein sequence: CATSDPSGTSEKLFF.

The rearrangement uses TRBV9 and TRBJ2-3; the D is unclear. The germline gives CDR1 SGDLS, CDR2 YYNGEE. CDR3 length: 14 residues. V dropped 6 bases and J dropped 4 bases, with 15 bases sitting between them. In DNA form, the CDR3 reads TGTGCCAGCACCTTAGGGCCGTCCGCAGATACGCAGTATTTT. This sequence encodes CASTLGPSADTQYF. Together with reference TRBV9 and TRBJ2-3, the CDR3 gives the full variable domain: DSGVTQTPKHLITATGQRVTLRCSPRSGDLSVYWYQQSLDQGLQFLIQYYNGEERAKGNILERFSAQQFPDLHSELNLSSLELGDSALYFCASTLGPSADTQYFGPGTRLTVL.

The rearrangement joins TRBV3-1 (or the pseudogene TRBV3-2) to TRBJ1-1; TRBD1 agrees at 9 bases. Losses at the gene ends were 1 base for V and 5 bases for J; bases not matched to a gene: 2. Germline V lookup: CDR1 LGHDT, CDR2 YNNKEL (reference sequence). The length of the CDR3 is 14 residues. CDR3 region: CASSQGDRETEAFF. Here the CDR3 DNA reads TGTGCCAGCAGCCAAGGGGACAGGGAAACTGAAGCTTTCTTT.

The rearrangement uses TRBV4-1 and TRBJ2-2; weak D call: TRBD1 (6 bases). The germline gives CDR1 MGHRA, CDR2 YSYEKL. The CDR3 totals 16 residues. The ends were cut back, 1 base at V and 5 bases at J, with 14 bases in the middle. CDR3 coding DNA: TGCGCCAGCAGCCAAGTCCTCAGGGGTAGGACCGGGGAGCTGTTTTTT. This sequence encodes CASSQVLRGRTGELFF.

CDR3: CASSLGGAPYGYTF. The DNA of the CDR3 is TGTGCCAGCAGCCTCGGGGGCGCCCCGTATGGCTACACCTTC. This chain connects TRBV7-9 to TRBJ1-2, with a tentative D call TRBD1 (6 bases). In germline, CDR1 is SEHNR, CDR2 FQNEAQ (reference sequence). Trimming left V 5 bases short and J 5 bases short, with 15 bases between. CDR3 length: 14 residues.

This chain connects TRBV7-3 to TRBJ1-4; 11 bases map to TRBD1. The CDR3 spans 19 residues. Germline V gene lookup returns CDR1 SGHTA and CDR2 FQGTGA. The CDR3 sequence is CASPGQGGTPHRENEKLFF. CDR3 nucleotide sequence: TGTGCAAGCCCGGGACAGGGGGGAACCCCCCACCGCGAGAATGAAAAACTGTTTTTT.

The chain links TRBV4-3 to TRBJ1-4, with 7 bases aligning to TRBD1. The V segment lost 4 bases and the J segment 7 bases; nucleotides outside the gene matches: 9. CDR3 length equals 15 residues. Germline V gene sequence: CDR1 LGHNA, CDR2 YSLEER. As DNA, the CDR3 is TGCGCCAGCAGCCGAGGGACAGTTGGTACTGAAAAACTGTTTTTT. Its translation is CASSRGTVGTEKLFF.

The chain is built from TRBV10-3 and TRBJ1-1; 8 bases are a match to TRBD1. With 0 bases clipped from V and 0 bases from J, the junction kept 3 bases outside the gene matches. CDR1 and CDR2 (germline): ENHRY, SYGVKD. This CDR3 contains 16 residues. CDR3 sequence: CAISESGQVMNTEAFF. The CDR3 bases are TGTGCCATCAGTGAGTCGGGACAGGTTATGAACACTGAAGCTTTCTTT.

The DNA of the CDR3 is TGTGCCAGCCTCTCCTTGGCAAGTGGGGCCAACGTCCTGACTTTC. The encoded protein is CASLSLASGANVLTF. This chain connects TRBV28 to TRBJ2-6; D is uncertain. The CDR3 consists of 15 residues. CDR1 is MDHEN, CDR2 SYDVKM, per germline. V was shortened by 8 bases and J by 3 bases, with 14 bases between the two germline ends.

The chain joins TRBV28 to TRBJ1-1, with D uncertain. Germline V gene lookup returns CDR1 MDHEN and CDR2 SYDVKM. V was shortened by 6 bases and J by 5 bases, with 13 bases between the two germline ends. There are 13 residues in the CDR3. The CDR3 reads CASRPTLRTEAFF. The CDR3 bases are TGTGCCAGCAGGCCCACCCTTCGAACTGAAGCTTTCTTT.

The chain joins TRBV7-3 to TRBJ2-2; tentatively, D is TRBD1 (6 bases). Trimming cost V 5 bases and J 7 bases, with 17 bases left between them. This CDR3 contains 15 residues. The V gene's germline CDR1 is SGHTA and CDR2 FQGTGA. This chain's CDR3 is CASSLGTLTGGELFF. Written as DNA, the CDR3 is TGTGCCAGCAGCCTGGGGACACTGACCGGCGGGGAGCTGTTTTTT.

CDR3 DNA sequence: TGTGCCAGCAGCCCCAGGACAGCCCACAAGTACGAGCAGTACTTC. Its translation is CASSPRTAHKYEQYF. The V call is TRBV7-2, the J call TRBJ2-7; weak D call: TRBD1 (6 bases). The CDR3 runs to 15 residues. Germline-derived CDR1 and CDR2 are SGHTA and FQGNSA. V dropped 5 bases and J dropped 4 bases, with 18 bases sitting between them.

The J gene is TRBJ1-2, the V gene TRBV7-2; 7 positions match TRBD1. CDR3 length: 15 residues. Germline V gene data show CDR1 as SGHTA and CDR2 as FQGNSA. J gave up 6 bases and V 4 bases, and 11 bases lay outside the gene matches. CDR3 bases: TGTGCCAGCAGCTCGGGAACAGGGGTTCAAAATGGCTACACCTTC. Residues: CASSSGTGVQNGYTF.

The chain has TRBV24-1 and TRBJ1-5, with D perhaps matching TRBD1 (5 bases). The CDR3 runs to 13 residues. V was clipped by 7 bases and J by 2 bases, with 8 bases between them. The germline V gene encodes CDR1 KGHDR and CDR2 SFDVKD. The CDR3 DNA follows: TGTGCCACCAGCAGGGATGGCAATCAGCCCCAGCATTTT. Encoded protein: CATSRDGNQPQHF.

The V call is TRBV27, the J call TRBJ1-4; 9 bases line up with TRBD1. Trimming took 8 bases from V and 6 from J; bases not matched to a gene: 7. This CDR3 has 14 residues. Looked up from germline, CDR1 is MNHEY and CDR2 is SMNVEV (reference sequence). The CDR3 sequence: CASGRTGVDEKLFF. As DNA, the CDR3 is TGTGCCAGCGGACGGACAGGGGTTGATGAAAAACTGTTTTTT.